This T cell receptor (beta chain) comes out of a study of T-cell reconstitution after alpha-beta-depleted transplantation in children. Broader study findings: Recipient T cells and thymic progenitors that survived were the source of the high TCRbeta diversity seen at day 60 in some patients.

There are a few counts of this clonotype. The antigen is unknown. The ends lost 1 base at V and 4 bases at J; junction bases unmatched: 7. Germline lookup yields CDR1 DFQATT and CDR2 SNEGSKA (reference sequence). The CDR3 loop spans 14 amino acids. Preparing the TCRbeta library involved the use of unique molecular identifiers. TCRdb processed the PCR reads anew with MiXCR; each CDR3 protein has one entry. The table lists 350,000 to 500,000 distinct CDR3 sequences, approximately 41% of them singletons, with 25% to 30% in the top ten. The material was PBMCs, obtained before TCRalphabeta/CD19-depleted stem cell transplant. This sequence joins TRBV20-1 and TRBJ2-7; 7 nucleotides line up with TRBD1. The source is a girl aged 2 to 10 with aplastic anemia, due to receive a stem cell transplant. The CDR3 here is CSARVGAGGYEQYF. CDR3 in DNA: TGCAGTGCTAGAGTTGGCGCAGGGGGTTACGAGCAGTACTTC.